This T cell receptor (beta chain) was sequenced during a study of type 1 regulatory T cells. Study-wide background: This in vitro CD4 product, T-allo10, is enriched for Tr1 cells and alloantigen-specific.

With 1 base clipped from V and 3 bases from J, the junction kept 9 bases outside the gene matches. Germline V gene lookup returns CDR1 DFQATT and CDR2 SNEGSKA (reference sequence). CDR3 length: 16 residues. This clonotype was counted between two and nine times. TCRdb used MiXCR to reprocess the reads, holding one entry per CDR3 protein. The table lists 80,000 to 100,000 distinct CDR3 sequences, 25% to 40% of them singletons, with roughly 2.2% in the top ten. This sequence joins TRBV20-1 and TRBJ2-7; 10 nucleotides match TRBD2. This TCR was recovered from a human donor in good health. The sample consisted of CD4+ T cells, either the whole sample or a sorted fraction (not recorded which). The CDR3 DNA reads as TGCAGTGCTAGAGGGGGCCTAGCGGGAGTGGGCTACGAGCAGTACTTC. Protein: CSARGGLAGVGYEQYF.